The rows below give T cell receptor beta chains drawn from one sample of a study of patients and donors after allogeneic stem cell transplantation. TCRdb reprocessed the RT-PCR reads with MiXCR, giving one entry per CDR3 protein. The profile shows some 10,000 distinct CDR3 sequences, roughly 21% of them singletons. The sequencing sample was made of blood, either unsorted or a sorted T cell fraction (not recorded which). The receptors were gathered from a human donor who was either an allogeneic HSCT recipient or a stem cell or donor lymphocyte infusion donor (not recorded which). It is not recorded whose cells these are; they may come from a transplant donor. The CDR3 runs from the conserved cysteine through the conserved F or W. D genes are given only for firm matches. Clone size is not always given. Where it is, it says once, few, many or a class for expanded clones.

j_call: TRBJ1-6; v_call: TRBV7-2; d_call: .; clone_size: .; cdr3_nt: TGTGCCAGCAGCTTAGGGGGGCGCGGAGCTAATTCACCCCTCCACTTT; cdr3_aa: CASSLGGRGANSPLHF
j_call: TRBJ2-1; v_call: TRBV6-5; d_call: TRBD1; clone_size: .; cdr3_nt: TGTGCCAGCAGCCCCAGGGGGCTATACAATGAGCAGTTCTTC; cdr3_aa: CASSPRGLYNEQFF
j_call: TRBJ2-3; v_call: TRBV25-1; d_call: .; clone_size: .; cdr3_nt: TGTGCCAGCAGCGGGGTAGGGGCCCGGGGAGATACGCAGTATTTT; cdr3_aa: CASSGVGARGDTQYF
j_call: TRBJ1-1; v_call: TRBV6-5; d_call: TRBD1; clone_size: many; cdr3_nt: TGTGCCAGCAGTCCAACAGGGGCGAACACTGAAGCTTTCTTT; cdr3_aa: CASSPTGANTEAFF
j_call: TRBJ2-7; v_call: TRBV25-1; d_call: .; clone_size: .; cdr3_nt: TGTGCCAGCACAGGCGGTCCCTACGAGCAGTACTTC; cdr3_aa: CASTGGPYEQYF
j_call: TRBJ1-1; v_call: TRBV10-3; d_call: .; clone_size: many; cdr3_nt: TGTGCCATCAGTGGGTCACCGACAGGAAACACTGAAGCTTTCTTT; cdr3_aa: CAISGSPTGNTEAFF
j_call: TRBJ2-3; v_call: TRBV12-3/TRBV12-4; d_call: TRBD2; clone_size: few; cdr3_nt: TGTGCCAGCAGTTTGGTAGCGGGGGGCACAGATACGCAGTATTTT; cdr3_aa: CASSLVAGGTDTQYF
j_call: TRBJ2-7; v_call: TRBV27; d_call: TRBD2; clone_size: .; cdr3_nt: TGTGCCAGCAGGCCTCGAGTAGCGGGGGCCTACGAGCAGTACTTC; cdr3_aa: CASRPRVAGAYEQYF
j_call: TRBJ2-5; v_call: TRBV6-1; d_call: TRBD2; clone_size: medium-sized; cdr3_nt: TGTGCCAGCAGTGTTTCGGTAGCGGGGGGGCCCTACCAAGAGACCCAGTACTTC; cdr3_aa: CASSVSVAGGPYQETQYF
j_call: TRBJ2-7; v_call: TRBV9; d_call: .; clone_size: .; cdr3_nt: TGTGCCAGCAGCACCGAGACGGAATCCTACGAGCAGTACTTC; cdr3_aa: CASSTETESYEQYF
j_call: TRBJ2-7; v_call: TRBV7-9; d_call: .; clone_size: .; cdr3_nt: TGTGCCACCTCACTGCAGGACACCTACGAGCAGTACTTC; cdr3_aa: CATSLQDTYEQYF
j_call: TRBJ1-5; v_call: TRBV6-1; d_call: TRBD1; clone_size: .; cdr3_nt: TGTGCCAGCAGTGACAGGACAGGGGGGTTCAATCAGCCCCAGCATTTT; cdr3_aa: CASSDRTGGFNQPQHF
j_call: TRBJ1-5; v_call: TRBV7-2; d_call: .; clone_size: few; cdr3_nt: TGTGCCAGCAGCTTTAATAGCAATCAGCCCCAGCATTTT; cdr3_aa: CASSFNSNQPQHF
j_call: TRBJ2-4; v_call: TRBV7-9; d_call: .; clone_size: .; cdr3_nt: TGTGCCAGCAGCTTAGCGAATTTGGGCAGAGCCAAAAACATTCAGTACTTC; cdr3_aa: CASSLANLGRAKNIQYF
j_call: TRBJ1-6; v_call: TRBV9; d_call: TRBD1; clone_size: large; cdr3_nt: TGTGCCAGCAGCGTAGCTTCAGGACAGGGGGCAAATTCACCCCTCCACTTT; cdr3_aa: CASSVASGQGANSPLHF
j_call: TRBJ1-1; v_call: TRBV29-1; d_call: .; clone_size: few; cdr3_nt: TGCAGCGCGTTACTGGGGGGGGCTTTCTTT; cdr3_aa: CSALLGGAFF
j_call: TRBJ1-3; v_call: TRBV30; d_call: .; clone_size: few; cdr3_nt: TGTGCCTGGATCGGGGTTGGAAACACCATATATTTT; cdr3_aa: CAWIGVGNTIYF
j_call: TRBJ1-4; v_call: TRBV11-2; d_call: TRBD1; clone_size: .; cdr3_nt: TGTGCCAGCAGCTTGTTTAGTCAAGGGACAGGGGAAGGAGAAGTGTTTTTT; cdr3_aa: CASSLFSQGTGEGEVFF